The 14 T cell receptor beta chains presented below share a single source sample, sequenced in a study of T cell responses to AZD1222 COVID-19 vaccine. Sequencing was performed with immunoSEQ multiplex PCR; in TCRdb, only in-frame clones are kept and a portion is missing. This sample has 130,000 or so clones; more than 85% occur once, and the top ten carry 1.5% to 2%. This specimen consisted of peripheral blood, obtained on day 0 of AZD1222 vaccination. These receptors were taken from an adult in good health.

DNA for the CDR3: TGTGCCAGTAGTATCGATCTGAACTATGGCTACACCTTC. Protein: CASSIDLNYGYTF. The chain couples TRBV19 to TRBJ1-2, with D unresolved. Deletions cut 3 bases from V and 2 bases from J, with 7 bases between. The length of the CDR3 is 13 residues. Germline CDR1 reads LNHDA; CDR2 reads SQIVND (reference sequence).

As concerns this clone: An end of the junction differs from the germline gene, which may be a read error. The chain recombines TRBV20-1 with TRBJ2-1; no definite D call. CDR1 is DFQATT and CDR2 is SNEGSKA in the germline V gene (reference sequence). This CDR3 is built from 11 residues. The CDR3 sequence is CNADSFHEQFF. The CDR3 DNA follows: TGCAATGCTGATTCTTTCCATGAGCAGTTCTTC.

V is TRBV7-2 and J is TRBJ2-7; a weak D match, TRBD1 (5 bases). The V end lost 2 bases, the J end lost 6 bases, and 14 bases lay between the germline ends. The CDR3 loop spans 14 amino acids. Germline values: CDR1 SGHTA, CDR2 FQGNSA. The CDR3 spells CASSLLQGRGEQYF. The CDR3 nucleotides read TGTGCCAGCAGCTTATTGCAGGGAAGGGGCGAGCAGTACTTC.

The gene calls are TRBV2 and TRBJ1-5; 9 bases map to TRBD1. The germline V gene has CDR1 SNHLY and CDR2 FYNNEI. This CDR3 is 15 amino acids long. The J segment lost 6 bases and the V segment lost 7 bases, leaving 10 bases of the junction unmatched. The CDR3 coding sequence is TGTGCCAGCACCCGTCGACAGGGGGGAGGTCAGCCCCAGCATTTT. Amino acid sequence: CASTRRQGGGQPQHF.

J is TRBJ1-1 and V is TRBV12-3 or TRBV12-4, with 9 positions matching TRBD1. The CDR3 consists of 13 residues. Unmatched junction bases numbered 3, after V lost 5 bases and J lost 5 bases. The DNA for the CDR3 is TGTGCCAGCAGTCCCGGGACAGGGACTGAAGCTTTCTTT. This encodes CASSPGTGTEAFF.

The chain joins TRBV27 to TRBJ1-4, with a tentative D call TRBD1 (5 bases). The V and J ends lost 5 bases and 0 bases respectively, with 16 bases between them. This CDR3 has 17 amino acids. CDR1 and CDR2 from the germline V gene are MNHEY and SMNVEV (reference sequence). The CDR3 DNA is TGTGCCAGCAGTCGAGCAGGGATTCGGACAACTAATGAAAAACTGTTTTTT. It is translated as CASSRAGIRTTNEKLFF.

This chain connects TRBV5-1 to TRBJ1-4; unclear D gene. This CDR3 has 11 amino acids. CDR1 and CDR2 from the germline V gene are SGHRS and YFSETQ. Trimming cost V 7 bases and J 5 bases, with 6 bases left between them. As DNA, the CDR3 is TGCGCCAGCCGGATGAATGAAAAACTGTTTTTT. This sequence encodes CASRMNEKLFF.

This chain joins TRBV28 and TRBJ1-5; unclear D gene. The V gene lost 3 bases and the J gene lost 2 bases, with 8 bases spanning the gap. The germline V gene encodes CDR1 MDHEN and CDR2 SYDVKM. CDR3 length equals 14 residues. The CDR3 sequence is CASSFRRGNQPQHF. CDR3 sequence (DNA): TGTGCCAGCAGTTTTCGACGGGGCAATCAGCCCCAGCATTTT.

This clone was counted a few times. This sequence joins TRBV3-1 (or the pseudogene TRBV3-2) and TRBJ1-4; D unclear. This CDR3 comprises 13 residues. Per the germline V gene, CDR1 is LGHDT and CDR2 is YNNKEL (reference sequence). Deletions cut 6 bases from V and 0 bases from J, with 5 bases between. This CDR3 is CASRPATNEKLFF. For the CDR3, the DNA is TGTGCCAGCAGGCCGGCAACTAATGAAAAACTGTTTTTT.

The chain combines TRBV5-1 with TRBJ1-1; 8 bases line up with TRBD1. After removal of 0 bases from V and 5 bases from J, the junction contained 6 bases not matched to a gene. Germline V gene lookup returns CDR1 SGHRS and CDR2 YFSETQ. The CDR3 extends over 15 amino acids. DNA for the CDR3: TGCGCCAGCAGCTTGGCCGCAGGGGGCCGGACTGAAGCTTTCTTT. Its protein is CASSLAAGGRTEAFF. The full variable domain, its missing parts supplied by reference TRBV5-1 and TRBJ1-1, is KAGVTQTPRYLIKTRGQQVTLSCSPISGHRSVSWYQQTPGQGLQFLFEYFSETQRNKGNFPGRFSGRQFSNSRSEMNVSTLELGDSALYLCASSLAAGGRTEAFFGQGTRLTVV.

The V call is TRBV6-2 or TRBV6-3, the J call TRBJ1-3, with D maybe TRBD1 (5 bases). Trimming shortened V by 5 bases and J by 7 bases, and 15 bases separated the two germline ends. CDR1 and CDR2 from the germline V gene are MNHEY and SVGEGT. The CDR3 length is 14 residues. The CDR3 is CASSVTGTSNTIYF. The CDR3 DNA sequence: TGTGCCAGCAGTGTTACTGGGACTTCGAACACCATATATTTT.

The rearrangement uses TRBV19 and TRBJ1-1; D remains ambiguous. Germline loops: CDR1 LNHDA, CDR2 SQIVND (reference sequence). The CDR3 consists of 14 residues. V lost 4 bases to trimming and J lost 0 bases, with 9 bases between them. The CDR3 coding sequence is TGTGCCAGTAGTACAGTCAACATGAACACTGAAGCTTTCTTT. As protein: CASSTVNMNTEAFF. Looking up the rest from reference TRBV19 and TRBJ1-1 gives the full variable domain: DGGITQSPKYLFRKEGQNVTLSCEQNLNHDAMYWYRQDPGQGLRLIYYSQIVNDFQKGDIAEGYSVSREKKESFPLTVTSAQKNPTAFYLCASSTVNMNTEAFFGQGTRLTVV.

The rearrangement uses TRBV4-3 and TRBJ2-7; no clear D. The CDR3 runs to 13 residues. Trimming shortened V by 0 bases and J by 5 bases, and 8 bases separated the two germline ends. Germline CDR1 LGHNA, CDR2 YSLEER. The chain's CDR3 is CASSQEGRHEQYF. The CDR3 nucleotides are TGCGCCAGCAGCCAAGAAGGTAGACACGAGCAGTACTTC.

The chain uses TRBV6-4 and TRBJ2-5, with 11 bases identical to TRBD2. The V and J ends lost 5 bases and 5 bases, in that order; junction bases with no gene match: 7. CDR1 and CDR2 (germline): MRHNA, SNTAGT. The CDR3 has 15 amino acids. The CDR3 DNA is TGTGCCAGCAGTAAACTAGCGGGGGAAGTCGAGACCCAGTACTTC. Amino acid sequence: CASSKLAGEVETQYF.